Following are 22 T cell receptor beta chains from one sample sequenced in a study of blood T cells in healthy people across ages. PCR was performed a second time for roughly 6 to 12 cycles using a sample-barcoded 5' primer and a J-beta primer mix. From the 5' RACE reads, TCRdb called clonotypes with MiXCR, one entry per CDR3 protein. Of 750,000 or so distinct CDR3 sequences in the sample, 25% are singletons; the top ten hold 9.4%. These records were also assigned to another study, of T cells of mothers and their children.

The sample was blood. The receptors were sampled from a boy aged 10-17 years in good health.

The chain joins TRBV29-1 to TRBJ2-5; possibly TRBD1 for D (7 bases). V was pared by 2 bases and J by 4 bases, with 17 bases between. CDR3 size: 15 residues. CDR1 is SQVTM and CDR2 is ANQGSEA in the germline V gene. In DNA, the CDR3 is TGCAGCGTTGAAATGGCAGGGGGGTTTCCAGAGACCCAGTACTTC. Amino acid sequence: CSVEMAGGFPETQYF.

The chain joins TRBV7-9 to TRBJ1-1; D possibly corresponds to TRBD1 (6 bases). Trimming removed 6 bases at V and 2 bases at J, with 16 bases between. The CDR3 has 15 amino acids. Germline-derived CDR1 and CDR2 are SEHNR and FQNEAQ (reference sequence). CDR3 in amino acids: CASRSPDRPNTEAFF. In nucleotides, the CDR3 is TGTGCCAGCAGATCCCCTGACAGGCCAAACACTGAAGCTTTCTTT.

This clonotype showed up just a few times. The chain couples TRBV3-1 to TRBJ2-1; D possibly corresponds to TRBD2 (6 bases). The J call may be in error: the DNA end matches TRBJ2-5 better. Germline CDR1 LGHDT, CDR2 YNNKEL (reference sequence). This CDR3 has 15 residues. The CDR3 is CASSQKGTAGETQYF. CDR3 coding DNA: TGTGCCAGCAGCCAAAAGGGCACAGCGGGAGAGACCCAGTACTTC.

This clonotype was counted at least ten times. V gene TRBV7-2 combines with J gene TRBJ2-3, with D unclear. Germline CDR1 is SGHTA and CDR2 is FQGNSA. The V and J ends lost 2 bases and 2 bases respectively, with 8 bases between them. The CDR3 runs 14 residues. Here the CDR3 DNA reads TGTGCCAGCAGCTTACGACTCCTCACAGATACGCAGTATTTT. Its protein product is CASSLRLLTDTQYF.

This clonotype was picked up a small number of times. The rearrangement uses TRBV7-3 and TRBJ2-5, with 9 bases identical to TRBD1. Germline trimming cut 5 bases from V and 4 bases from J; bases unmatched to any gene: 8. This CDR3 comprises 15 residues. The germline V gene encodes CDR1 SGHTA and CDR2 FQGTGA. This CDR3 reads CASSTGQGPGETQYF. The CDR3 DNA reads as TGTGCCAGCAGCACGGGACAGGGTCCTGGAGAGACCCAGTACTTC.

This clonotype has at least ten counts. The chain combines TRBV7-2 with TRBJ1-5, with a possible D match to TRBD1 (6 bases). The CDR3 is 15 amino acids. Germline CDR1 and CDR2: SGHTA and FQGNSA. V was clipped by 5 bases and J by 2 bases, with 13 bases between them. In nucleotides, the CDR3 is TGTGCCAGCAGCCCACAGGGTCCGGGCAATCAGCCCCAGCATTTT. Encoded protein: CASSPQGPGNQPQHF.

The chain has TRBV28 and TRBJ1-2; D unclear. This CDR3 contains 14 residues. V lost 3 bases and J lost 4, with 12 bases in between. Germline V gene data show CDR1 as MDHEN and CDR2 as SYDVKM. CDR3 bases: TGTGCCAGCAGTTTTGTCCGATCGGGCTATGGCTACACCTTC. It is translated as CASSFVRSGYGYTF.

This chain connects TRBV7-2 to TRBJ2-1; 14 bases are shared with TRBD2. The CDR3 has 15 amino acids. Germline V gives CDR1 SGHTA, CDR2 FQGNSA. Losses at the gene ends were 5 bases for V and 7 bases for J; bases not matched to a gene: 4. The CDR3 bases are TGTGCCAGCAGCGCCCGGACTAGCGGGAGGAATGAGCAGTTCTTC. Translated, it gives CASSARTSGRNEQFF.

CDR3 protein: CASSLETGVAKNIQYF. In nucleotides, the CDR3 is TGTGCCAGCAGCTTGGAGACAGGGGTAGCCAAAAACATTCAGTACTTC. This chain links TRBV5-5 with TRBJ2-4; 8 bases are shared with TRBD1. This CDR3 has 16 residues. V shed 0 bases, J shed 0 bases, and the junction held 2 bases outside the gene matches. Germline assignment: CDR1 SGHKS and CDR2 YYEKEE (reference sequence).

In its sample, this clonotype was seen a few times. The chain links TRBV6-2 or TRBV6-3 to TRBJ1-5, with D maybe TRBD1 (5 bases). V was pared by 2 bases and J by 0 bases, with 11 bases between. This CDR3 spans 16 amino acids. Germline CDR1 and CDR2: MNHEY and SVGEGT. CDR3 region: CASSYDSLYSNQPQHF. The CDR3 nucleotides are TGTGCCAGCAGTTACGACAGCCTCTATAGCAATCAGCCCCAGCATTTT.

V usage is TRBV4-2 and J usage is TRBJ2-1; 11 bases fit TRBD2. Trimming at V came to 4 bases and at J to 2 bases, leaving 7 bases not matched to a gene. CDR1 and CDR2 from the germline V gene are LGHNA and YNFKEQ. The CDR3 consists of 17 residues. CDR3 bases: TGTGCCAGCAGCCTCTTAGCGGGGGGGTCGACCTACAATGAGCAGTTCTTC. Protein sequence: CASSLLAGGSTYNEQFF.

Here the CDR3 reads CASSARQGANGYTF. CDR3 nucleotides: TGTGCCAGCAGCGCAAGACAGGGGGCGAATGGCTACACCTTC. The V and J genes are TRBV9 and TRBJ1-2; TRBD1 matches at 10 bases. J lost 6 bases, V lost 3 bases, and 5 bases had no gene match. The CDR3 extends over 14 amino acids. Per germline, CDR1 SGDLS and CDR2 YYNGEE. The full variable domain, rest sourced from reference TRBV9 and TRBJ1-2, is DSGVTQTPKHLITATGQRVTLRCSPRSGDLSVYWYQQSLDQGLQFLIQYYNGEERAKGNILERFSAQQFPDLHSELNLSSLELGDSALYFCASSARQGANGYTFGSGTRLTVV.

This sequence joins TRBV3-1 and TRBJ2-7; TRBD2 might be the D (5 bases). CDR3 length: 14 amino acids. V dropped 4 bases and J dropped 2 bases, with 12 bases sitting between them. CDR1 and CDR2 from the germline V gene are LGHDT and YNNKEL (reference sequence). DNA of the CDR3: TGTGCCAGCAGCCCGACCAGAGGGACCTACGAGCAGTACTTC. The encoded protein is CASSPTRGTYEQYF.

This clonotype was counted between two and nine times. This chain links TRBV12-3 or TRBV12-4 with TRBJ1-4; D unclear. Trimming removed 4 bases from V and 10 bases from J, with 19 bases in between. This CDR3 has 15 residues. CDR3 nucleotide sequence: TGTGCCAGCAGTTCCCCTGAGGTCTCCGCTGGAAAACTGTTTTTT. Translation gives CASSSPEVSAGKLFF.

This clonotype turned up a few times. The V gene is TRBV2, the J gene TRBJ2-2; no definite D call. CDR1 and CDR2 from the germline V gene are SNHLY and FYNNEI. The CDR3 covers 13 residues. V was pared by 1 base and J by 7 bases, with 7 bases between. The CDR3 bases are TGTGCCAGCAGTGAAGAGGGTGACGGGGAGCTGTTTTTT. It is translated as CASSEEGDGELFF.

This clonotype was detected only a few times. The CDR3 DNA sequence: TGTGCCAGCAGTTACCGAAGGCCCAATGAGCAGTTCTTC. Translation: CASSYRRPNEQFF. The chain couples TRBV6-5 to TRBJ2-1, with unresolved D. CDR3 length: 13 amino acids. CDR1 and CDR2 from the germline V gene are MNHEY and SVGAGI. V lost 2 bases and J lost 6, with 8 bases in between.

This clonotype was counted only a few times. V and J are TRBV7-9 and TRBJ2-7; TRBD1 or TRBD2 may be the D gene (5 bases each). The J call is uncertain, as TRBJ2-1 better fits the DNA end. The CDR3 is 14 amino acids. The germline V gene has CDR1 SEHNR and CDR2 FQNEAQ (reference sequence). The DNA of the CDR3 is TGTGCCAGCAGCTCCCGGGACCCAGGGAATGAGCAGTTCTTC. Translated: CASSSRDPGNEQFF.

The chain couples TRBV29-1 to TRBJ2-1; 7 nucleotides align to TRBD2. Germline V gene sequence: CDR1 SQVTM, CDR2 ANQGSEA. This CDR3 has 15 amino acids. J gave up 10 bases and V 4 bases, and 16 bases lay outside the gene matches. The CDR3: CSVVGGSRATEEQFF. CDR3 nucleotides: TGCAGCGTTGTGGGAGGGTCCAGGGCTACCGAGGAGCAGTTCTTC.

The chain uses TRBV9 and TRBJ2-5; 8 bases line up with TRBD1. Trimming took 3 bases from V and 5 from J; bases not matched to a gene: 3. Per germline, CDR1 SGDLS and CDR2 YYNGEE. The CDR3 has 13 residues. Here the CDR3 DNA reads TGTGCCAGCAGCGGGGGACAGGACGAGACCCAGTACTTC. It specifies CASSGGQDETQYF.

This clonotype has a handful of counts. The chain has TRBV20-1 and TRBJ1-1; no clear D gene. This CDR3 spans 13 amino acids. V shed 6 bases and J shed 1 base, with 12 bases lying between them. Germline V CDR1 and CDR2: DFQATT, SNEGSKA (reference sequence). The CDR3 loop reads CSAREQPNTEAFF. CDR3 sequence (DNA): TGCAGTGCCCGGGAACAGCCGAACACTGAAGCTTTCTTT.

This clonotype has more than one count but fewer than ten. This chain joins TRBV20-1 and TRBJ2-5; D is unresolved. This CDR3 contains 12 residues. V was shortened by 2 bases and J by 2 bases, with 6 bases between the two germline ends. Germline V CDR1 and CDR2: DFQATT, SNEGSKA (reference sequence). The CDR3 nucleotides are TGCAGTGCTAGACTCCAGCAAGAGACCCAGTACTTC. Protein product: CSARLQQETQYF.

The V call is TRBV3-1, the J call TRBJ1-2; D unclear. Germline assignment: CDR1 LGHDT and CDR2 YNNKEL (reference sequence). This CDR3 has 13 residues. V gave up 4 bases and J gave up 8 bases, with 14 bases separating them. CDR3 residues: CASSRPLGFGYTF. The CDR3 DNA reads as TGTGCCAGCAGCCGCCCTTTAGGTTTCGGCTACACCTTC.